The TCR beta chain under discussion was sequenced for a study of blood T cells in healthy people across ages. Germline V CDR1 and CDR2: PRHDT, FYEKMQ (reference sequence). Unmatched junction bases numbered 5, after V lost 0 bases and J lost 0 bases. The CDR3 runs to 18 residues. The use of a sample-barcoded 5' primer and a J-beta primer mix characterized a second PCR of roughly 6 to 12 cycles. TCRdb reanalysed the 5' RACE reads using MiXCR and keeps one entry per CDR3 protein. Of about 720,000 distinct CDR3 sequences in the sample, 25% were seen once. This sample also appeared in a second study, on T cells of mothers and their children.

The specimen sequenced was blood. The genes are TRBV13 and TRBJ2-3; 11 bases are a match to TRBD2. This receptor was identified in a boy between 5 and 17 years old in good health. CDR3 sequence: CASSLGLAGEWSTDTQYF. CDR3 nucleotide sequence: TGTGCCAGCAGCTTAGGACTAGCGGGAGAGTGGAGCACAGATACGCAGTATTTT.